This T cell receptor beta chain was sequenced during a study of early stage breast cancer tumors. Study-level results: Commonly generated sequences made up most enriched TCRB sequences shared between patients.

V was shortened by 4 bases and J by 4 bases, with 13 bases between the two germline ends. Germline V gene sequence: CDR1 SGDLS, CDR2 YYNGEE. The CDR3 covers 14 residues. The sample holds one count of this clone. Its antigen is currently unknown. Measured with immunoSEQ multiplex PCR; TCRdb has only the in-frame clones, and not every one. The sample records about 72,000 clones, 70% to 85% being singletons. This receptor was identified in a person between 55 and 70 years old with breast cancer. V usage is TRBV9 and J usage is TRBJ2-3, with D perhaps matching TRBD2 (5 bases). The material sequenced was blood. Here the CDR3 reads CASSLGGGPDTQYF. The CDR3 coding sequence is TGTGCCAGCAGCTTGGGTGGCGGGCCAGATACGCAGTATTTT.